One and the same sample provided the 20 T cell receptor beta chains below, sequenced in a study of T cells in Graves' hyperthyroidism and ophthalmopathy. Amplification of TCR beta CDR3 regions was performed using RNA transcripts as template. Primed by the HTBI set, a first-round RT-PCR was run on the TCR CDR3. Using its own MiXCR run on the multiplex PCR reads, TCRdb lists one record per CDR3 protein. The sample yields hundreds of thousands of distinct CDR3 sequences, about 38% seen once. Sequencing was done on a sample of blood. These receptors came from a man younger than 30 with Graves' hyperthyroidism.

This clonotype was recorded many times. This chain joins TRBV9 and TRBJ1-6; D remains unclear. V was clipped by 2 bases and J by 7 bases, with 10 bases between them. This CDR3 has 14 residues. CDR1 is SGDLS, CDR2 YYNGEE, per germline. The CDR3: CASSVRPENSPLHF. The CDR3 DNA reads as TGTGCCAGCAGCGTGAGACCGGAAAATTCACCCCTCCACTTT.

The V call is TRBV29-1, the J call TRBJ2-7; 7 bases match TRBD2. CDR3 size: 14 residues. V lost 2 bases to trimming and J lost 4 bases; unmatched junction nucleotides: 8. Germline CDR1 and CDR2: SQVTM and ANQGSEA. DNA for the CDR3: TGCAGCGTTGAAATAGCGGGTGTAGAGTACGAGCAGTACTTC. It is translated as CSVEIAGVEYEQYF.

The V gene is TRBV25-1, the J gene TRBJ2-5; a weak D match, TRBD2 (6 bases). V gave up 8 bases and J gave up 7 bases, with 14 bases separating them. Per germline, CDR1 MGHDK and CDR2 SYGVNS. The CDR3 covers 12 residues. For the CDR3, the DNA is TGTGCCAGCCGCGGGGAGGAGGTGACCCAGTACTTC. Translation gives CASRGEEVTQYF.

As to this clonotype: An end of the junction does not agree with germline; a read error may underlie this. The chain employs TRBV5-1 and TRBJ2-2; perhaps TRBD2 as D (6 bases). Germline values: CDR1 SGHRS, CDR2 YFSETQ. The CDR3 spans 15 residues. The CDR3 sequence: CASGLVTGDTGELFF. Written as DNA, the CDR3 is TGCGCCAGCGGCTTGGTGACGGGGGACACCGGGGAGCTGTTTTTT.

The chain joins TRBV29-1 to TRBJ2-3; D gene ambiguous. Germline CDR1 is SQVTM and CDR2 is ANQGSEA. The CDR3 consists of 12 residues. Trimming removed 6 bases at V and 3 bases at J, with 10 bases between. This chain's CDR3 is CSVRSETDTQYF. In DNA form, the CDR3 reads TGCAGCGTCCGGTCAGAAACAGATACGCAGTATTTT.

This clonotype was seen more than once but under ten times. The V call is TRBV5-1, the J call TRBJ2-5; maybe TRBD1 (5 bases). The CDR3 runs 15 residues. V dropped 0 bases and J dropped 3 bases, with 12 bases sitting between them. The germline V gene has CDR1 SGHRS and CDR2 YFSETQ. The CDR3 region has the DNA TGCGCCAGCAGCTTGGTAGGATCCAGGGAAGAGACCCAGTACTTC. Its translation is CASSLVGSREETQYF.

This clonotype was detected only a few times. The chain links TRBV9 to TRBJ2-5, with 7 bases fitting TRBD2. J gave up 1 base and V 4 bases, and 13 bases lay outside the gene matches. Looked up from germline, CDR1 is SGDLS and CDR2 is YYNGEE. The CDR3 runs 17 residues. The CDR3 nucleotides are TGTGCCAGCAGCCCCAGCCATGGGGGACTAACCCAAGAGACCCAGTACTTC. This gives the protein CASSPSHGGLTQETQYF.

The chain joins TRBV29-1 to TRBJ1-5; TRBD1 aligns across 7 bases. Trimming cost V 6 bases and J 3 bases; bases outside gene matches: 8. Germline V gene lookup returns CDR1 SQVTM and CDR2 ANQGSEA. This CDR3 is built from 14 residues. CDR3 nucleotides: TGCAGCGTCCGACAGGGTAGCGACAATCAGCCCCAGCATTTT. Protein sequence: CSVRQGSDNQPQHF.

This clonotype has at least ten counts. V usage is TRBV7-3 and J usage is TRBJ2-7; TRBD2 agrees at 12 bases. The CDR3 runs 14 residues. The germline CDR1 and CDR2 sequences are SGHTA and FQGTGA. Trimming took 5 bases from V and 6 from J; bases not matched to a gene: 5. CDR3 sequence reads: CASSHTGLAGEQYF. The CDR3 region has the DNA TGTGCCAGCAGCCATACGGGACTAGCGGGCGAGCAGTACTTC.

This clonotype has a handful of counts. CDR3 in amino acids: CASTPRNRDAYEQYF. The CDR3 region has the DNA TGTGCCAGCACCCCTCGTAACAGGGACGCCTACGAGCAGTACTTC. The J gene is TRBJ2-7, the V gene TRBV12-3 or TRBV12-4, with a possible D match to TRBD1 (6 bases). The CDR3 sequence is 15 residues long. Trimming removed 7 bases at V and 2 bases at J, with 18 bases between.

A remark on this clonotype: This may be a read error: a much more frequent sequence differs by one nucleotide. The chain is built from TRBV2 and TRBJ2-7; D might be TRBD1 or TRBD2, each matching 5 bases. The V end was cut by 6 bases, the J end by 3 bases, with 15 bases between. Germline values: CDR1 SNHLY, CDR2 FYNNEI. The CDR3 contains 14 residues. CDR3 bases: TGTGCCAGCAGCGACCGGGACGAACTCTACGAGCAGTACTTC. Encoded protein: CASSDRDELYEQYF. Full variable domain (missing parts from reference TRBV2 and TRBJ2-7): EPEVTQTPSHQVTQMGQEVILRCVPISNHLYFYWYRQILGQKVEFLVSFYNNEISEKSEIFDDQFSVERPDGSNFTLKIRSTKLEDSAMYFCASSDRDELYEQYFGPGTRLTVT.

V is TRBV7-8 and J is TRBJ1-5; D possibly corresponds to TRBD1 (5 bases). Looked up from germline, CDR1 is SGHVS and CDR2 is FQNEAQ. V was pared by 1 base and J by 11 bases, with 15 bases between. The CDR3 contains 14 residues. DNA of the CDR3: TGTGCCAGCAGCTTAGGAAGGGGAGAAGAGACCCAGCATTTT. Translated, it gives CASSLGRGEETQHF.

CDR3 in amino acids: CASSAHSRRFTDTQYF. The CDR3 region has the DNA TGTGCCAGCAGCGCCCACTCCCGTCGGTTCACAGATACGCAGTATTTT. The chain is built from TRBV25-1 and TRBJ2-3; D is unresolved. V was pared by 6 bases and J by 2 bases, with 18 bases between. The germline CDR1 and CDR2 sequences are MGHDK and SYGVNS. The CDR3 has 16 amino acids. The entire variable domain, with the rest obtained from reference TRBV25-1 and TRBJ2-3, is as follows: EADIYQTPRYLVIGTGKKITLECSQTMGHDKMYWYQQDPGMELHLIHYSYGVNSTEKGDLSSESTVSRIRTEHFPLTLESARPSHTSQYLCASSAHSRRFTDTQYFGPGTRLTVL.

At least ten counts were recorded for this clonotype. This rearrangement joins TRBV5-1 to TRBJ2-7; D uncertain. The CDR3 runs 15 residues. In germline, CDR1 is SGHRS, CDR2 YFSETQ. Trimming took 0 bases from V and 2 from J, leaving 12 bases between them. This CDR3 reads CASSLVAHGTYEQYF. The CDR3 bases are TGCGCCAGCAGCTTGGTGGCTCATGGAACCTACGAGCAGTACTTC.

Only one count was recorded for this clonotype. The chain recombines TRBV11-2 with TRBJ1-1; the match to TRBD1 covers 8 bases. CDR3 length: 15 amino acids. CDR1 and CDR2 from the germline V gene are SGHAT and FQNNGV. The CDR3 region is CARPPTGAMNTEAFF. The CDR3 nucleotides read TGTGCTAGACCGCCGACAGGGGCGATGAACACTGAAGCTTTCTTT.

To note about this clonotype: The junction shows a germline mismatch at one end, possibly a read error. The chain employs TRBV7-9 and TRBJ2-7; D ambiguous. Germline V gene sequence: CDR1 SEHNR, CDR2 FQNEAQ (reference sequence). The CDR3 loop spans 14 amino acids. The CDR3 nucleotides read TGCGCCAGCAGCCAAGGGCACGGGCAGAACGAGCAGTACTTC. It yields the protein CASSQGHGQNEQYF. The whole variable domain, remainder taken from reference TRBV7-9 and TRBJ2-7, is DTGVSQNPRHKITKRGQNVTFRCDPISEHNRLYWYRQTLGQGPEFLTYFQNEAQLEKSRLLSDRFSAERPKGSFSTLEIQRTEQGDSAMYLCASSQGHGQNEQYFGPGTRLTVT.

This clonotype has only a few counts. The chain is built from TRBV9 and TRBJ1-4; D might be TRBD1 (6 bases). V was clipped by 1 base and J by 2 bases, with 18 bases between them. The CDR3 runs 18 residues. Looked up from germline, CDR1 is SGDLS and CDR2 is YYNGEE. CDR3 DNA sequence: TGTGCCAGCAGCGTATCCCAACTGACAGGTCTCACTAATGAAAAACTGTTTTTT. This sequence encodes CASSVSQLTGLTNEKLFF.

The DNA of the CDR3 is TGTGCCAGCAGCCAAACCAGGGGCGAAACCTATGGCTACACCTTC. Its translation is CASSQTRGETYGYTF. The chain employs TRBV7-2 and TRBJ1-2; D may be TRBD1 (6 bases). The CDR3 has 15 amino acids. V gave up 5 bases and J gave up 4 bases, with 17 bases separating them. Germline V gene sequence: CDR1 SGHTA, CDR2 FQGNSA.

This clonotype was observed a few times. The V gene is TRBV5-1, the J gene TRBJ1-1; TRBD1 is a possible D gene (6 bases). V shed 4 bases and J shed 3 bases, with 13 bases lying between them. Germline values: CDR1 SGHRS, CDR2 YFSETQ. The CDR3 spans 14 residues. Here the CDR3 DNA reads TGCGCCAGCAGCCCTCGGGCAGGGGACACTGAAGCTTTCTTT. This gives the protein CASSPRAGDTEAFF.

This clonotype was observed a few times. The V and J genes are TRBV5-6 and TRBJ2-7, with 8 bases lining up with TRBD1. CDR1 SGHDT and CDR2 YYEEEE come from the germline V gene. The CDR3 runs 14 residues. V trimming: 4 bases; J trimming: 5 bases; junction bases outside the gene matches: 8. CDR3 in DNA: TGTGCCAGCAGCCGGACAGGGAGTACGGACGAGCAGTACTTC. This translates into CASSRTGSTDEQYF.